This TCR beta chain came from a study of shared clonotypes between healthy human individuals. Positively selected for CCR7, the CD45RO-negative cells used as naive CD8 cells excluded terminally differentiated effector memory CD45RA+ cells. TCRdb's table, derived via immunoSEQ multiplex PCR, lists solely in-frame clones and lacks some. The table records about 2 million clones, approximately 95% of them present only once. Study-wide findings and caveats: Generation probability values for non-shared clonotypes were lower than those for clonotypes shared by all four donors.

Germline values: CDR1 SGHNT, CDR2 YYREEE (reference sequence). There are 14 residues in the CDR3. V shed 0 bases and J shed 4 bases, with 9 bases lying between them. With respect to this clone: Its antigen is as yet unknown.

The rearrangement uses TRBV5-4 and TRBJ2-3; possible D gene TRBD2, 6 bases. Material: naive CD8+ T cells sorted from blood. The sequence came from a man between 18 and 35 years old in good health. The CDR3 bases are TGTGCCAGCAGCTTGGATAGCGGTCCAGATACGCAGTATTTT. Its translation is CASSLDSGPDTQYF.